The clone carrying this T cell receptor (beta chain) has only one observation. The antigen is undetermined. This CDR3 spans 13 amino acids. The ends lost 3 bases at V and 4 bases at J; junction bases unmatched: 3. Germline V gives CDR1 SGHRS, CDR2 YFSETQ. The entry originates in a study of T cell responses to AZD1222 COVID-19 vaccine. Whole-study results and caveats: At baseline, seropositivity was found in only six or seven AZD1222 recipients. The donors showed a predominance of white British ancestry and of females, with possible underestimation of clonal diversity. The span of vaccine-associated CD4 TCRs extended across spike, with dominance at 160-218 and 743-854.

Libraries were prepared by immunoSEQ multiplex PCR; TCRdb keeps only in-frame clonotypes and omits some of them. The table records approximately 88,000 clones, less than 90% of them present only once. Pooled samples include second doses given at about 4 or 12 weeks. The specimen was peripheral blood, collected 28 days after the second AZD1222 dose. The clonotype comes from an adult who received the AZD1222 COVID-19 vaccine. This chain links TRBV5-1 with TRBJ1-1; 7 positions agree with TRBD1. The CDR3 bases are TGCGCCAGCAGCTCCAGGGGGAGCACTGAAGCTTTCTTT. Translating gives CASSSRGSTEAFF.